These 3 T cell receptor beta chains were all obtained from the same sample, sequenced in a study of T cell responses to AZD1222 COVID-19 vaccine. Assay used: immunoSEQ multiplex PCR; TCRdb lists only in-frame clones, some missing. The table has 130,000 or so clones, roughly nine tenths seen once. The source was peripheral blood, collected 28 days after the second AZD1222 dose. Receptor source: an adult who received the AZD1222 COVID-19 vaccine.

As DNA, the CDR3 is TGTGCCAGCAGCGCGCGGGTTAATTCACCCCTCCACTTT. Translated: CASSARVNSPLHF. This chain links TRBV11-3 with TRBJ1-6; D call uncertain. The CDR3 totals 13 residues. Deletions cut 5 bases from V and 6 bases from J, with 8 bases between. From germline, CDR1 is SGHNT and CDR2 YENEEA. The complete variable domain, with remaining parts taken from reference TRBV11-3 and TRBJ1-6, reads EAGVVQSPRYKIIEKKQPVAFWCNPISGHNTLYWYLQNLGQGPELLIRYENEEAVDDSQLPKDRFSAERLKGVDSTLKIQPAELGDSAVYLCASSARVNSPLHFGNGTRLTVT.

The CDR3 loop is CASSSRRTSEGDTQYF. The CDR3, as DNA: TGTGCCAGCAGTTCTCGAAGGACTAGCGAGGGAGATACGCAGTATTTT. V and J are TRBV6-2 or TRBV6-3 and TRBJ2-3; TRBD2 matches at 9 bases. The CDR3 is 16 residues long. With V trimmed by 4 bases and J by 5 bases, 10 bases remained unmatched. Germline values: CDR1 MNHEY, CDR2 SVGEGT.

The chain carries TRBV24-1 and TRBJ2-5; D uncertain. The CDR3 spans 11 residues. The V gene's germline CDR1 is KGHDR and CDR2 SFDVKD. V dropped 2 bases and J dropped 7 bases, with 4 bases sitting between them. CDR3 in DNA: TGTGCCACCAGTGATTCTGTGACCCAGTACTTC. Amino acids: CATSDSVTQYF.